Listed below are T cell receptor beta chains from one sample, sequenced in a study of blood T cell repertoires in COVID-19. Produced via immunoSEQ multiplex PCR; TCRdb's table is partial and in-frame only. The sample yields roughly 140,000 clones, 80% seen once. The source material was peripheral blood. The receptors here all came from a woman in her fifties or sixties with acute or convalescent COVID-19. The CDR3 runs from the conserved cysteine through the conserved F or W. The D gene is left open where the match is weak. Rows give clone size only sometimes, using once, few, many, or a class for an expanded clone.

v_call: TRBV11-2; j_call: TRBJ1-2; clone_size: few; d_call: -; cdr3_aa: CASSLTTDYTGYTF; cdr3_nt: TGTGCCAGCAGCTTAACGACAGATTATACTGGCTACACCTTC
v_call: TRBV18; j_call: TRBJ1-5; clone_size: few; d_call: TRBD1; cdr3_aa: CASSPPAGTGAQPQHF; cdr3_nt: TGTGCCAGCTCACCACCGGCCGGGACAGGGGCTCAGCCCCAGCATTTT
v_call: TRBV5-1; j_call: TRBJ1-1; clone_size: -; d_call: -; cdr3_aa: CASSAQGNTEAFF; cdr3_nt: TGCGCCAGCAGCGCACAGGGGAACACTGAAGCTTTCTTT
v_call: TRBV6-4; j_call: TRBJ1-5; clone_size: -; d_call: -; cdr3_aa: CASSPDSTNQPQHF; cdr3_nt: TGTGCCAGCAGTCCTGACAGCACCAATCAGCCCCAGCATTTT
v_call: TRBV5-1; j_call: TRBJ2-3; clone_size: -; d_call: TRBD2; cdr3_aa: CASSSPAGSTDTQYF; cdr3_nt: TGCGCCAGCAGCTCCCCAGCGGGGAGCACAGATACGCAGTATTTT
v_call: TRBV6-6; j_call: TRBJ2-7; clone_size: -; d_call: -; cdr3_aa: CASSYLTPYEQYF; cdr3_nt: TGTGCCAGCAGTTACTTGACACCCTACGAGCAGTACTTC
v_call: TRBV28; j_call: TRBJ1-2; clone_size: -; d_call: TRBD1; cdr3_aa: CASGIPGGQGGYGYTF; cdr3_nt: TGTGCCAGCGGAATCCCAGGGGGGCAGGGAGGCTATGGCTACACCTTC
v_call: TRBV7-3; j_call: TRBJ2-4; clone_size: few; d_call: -; cdr3_aa: CASSFDREAIQYF; cdr3_nt: TGTGCCAGCAGCTTCGATAGGGAGGCCATTCAGTACTTC
v_call: TRBV19; j_call: TRBJ2-7; clone_size: few; d_call: -; cdr3_aa: CASSPGQGPSYEQYF; cdr3_nt: TGTGCCAGTAGTCCCGGGCAGGGTCCCTCCTACGAGCAGTACTTC
v_call: TRBV19; j_call: TRBJ2-4; clone_size: -; d_call: TRBD1; cdr3_aa: CASSGQGGNIQYF; cdr3_nt: TGTGCCAGCTCGGGACAGGGAGGAAACATTCAGTACTTC
v_call: TRBV2; j_call: TRBJ1-4; clone_size: -; d_call: -; cdr3_aa: CASSPEDEKLFF; cdr3_nt: TGTGCCAGCAGCCCAGAGGATGAAAAACTGTTTTTT
v_call: TRBV5-1; j_call: TRBJ2-1; clone_size: -; d_call: TRBD2; cdr3_aa: CASSPGLADEQFF; cdr3_nt: TGCGCCAGCAGCCCCGGACTAGCGGATGAGCAGTTCTTC
v_call: TRBV10-3; j_call: TRBJ2-2; clone_size: -; d_call: -; cdr3_aa: CAISPNTGELFF; cdr3_nt: TGTGCCATCAGCCCAAACACCGGGGAGCTGTTTTTT
v_call: TRBV12-5; j_call: TRBJ1-5; clone_size: -; d_call: -; cdr3_aa: CASGFFPDSSNQPQHF; cdr3_nt: TGTGCTAGTGGTTTTTTCCCGGACAGTAGCAATCAGCCCCAGCATTTT
v_call: TRBV29-1; j_call: TRBJ2-1; clone_size: -; d_call: -; cdr3_aa: CSVALWRGNSRGEQFF; cdr3_nt: TGCAGCGTTGCGCTGTGGCGGGGCAACTCTCGGGGAGAGCAGTTCTTC
v_call: TRBV30; j_call: TRBJ2-3; clone_size: -; d_call: TRBD1; cdr3_aa: CAWSGQGGADTQYF; cdr3_nt: TGTGCCTGGAGTGGACAGGGTGGGGCAGATACGCAGTATTTT
v_call: TRBV7-3; j_call: TRBJ2-5; clone_size: -; d_call: -; cdr3_aa: CASSLTGSPQETQYF; cdr3_nt: TGTGCCAGCAGCTTAACGGGCAGCCCCCAAGAGACCCAGTACTTC
v_call: TRBV2; j_call: TRBJ1-6; clone_size: -; d_call: -; cdr3_aa: CASSEGGSPLHF; cdr3_nt: TGTGCCAGCAGTGAAGGCGGCTCACCCCTCCACTTT
v_call: TRBV19; j_call: TRBJ2-5; clone_size: -; d_call: -; cdr3_aa: CASSIAWGVETQYF; cdr3_nt: TGTGCCAGTAGTATAGCATGGGGGGTGGAGACCCAGTACTTC
v_call: TRBV5-1; j_call: TRBJ2-5; clone_size: -; d_call: TRBD1; cdr3_aa: CASSLVGTGRSEYF; cdr3_nt: TGCGCCAGCAGCTTGGTGGGGACAGGCCGCTCGGAGTACTTC
v_call: TRBV19; j_call: TRBJ2-5; clone_size: -; d_call: -; cdr3_aa: CASSPGLLGETQYF; cdr3_nt: TGTGCCAGTAGCCCTGGGCTACTCGGAGAGACCCAGTACTTC
v_call: TRBV12-3/TRBV12-4; j_call: TRBJ1-6; clone_size: -; d_call: TRBD1; cdr3_aa: CASVRGDSPLHF; cdr3_nt: TGTGCCAGCGTCAGGGGGGATTCACCCCTCCACTTT
v_call: TRBV7-2; j_call: TRBJ2-1; clone_size: -; d_call: TRBD2; cdr3_aa: CASSRTSGGAGRDEQFF; cdr3_nt: TGTGCCAGCAGCAGGACTAGCGGGGGGGCCGGTAGGGATGAGCAGTTCTTC
v_call: TRBV2; j_call: TRBJ2-7; clone_size: -; d_call: -; cdr3_aa: CASSEVDVRGDYEQYF; cdr3_nt: TGTGCCAGCAGTGAAGTTGACGTCAGGGGTGATTACGAGCAGTACTTC
v_call: TRBV19; j_call: TRBJ1-2; clone_size: -; d_call: TRBD1; cdr3_aa: CASSPWTGGSYGYTF; cdr3_nt: TGTGCCAGTAGTCCTTGGACAGGGGGCTCCTATGGCTACACCTTC
v_call: TRBV5-1; j_call: TRBJ2-2; clone_size: -; d_call: TRBD2; cdr3_aa: CASSPEGLTNTGELFF; cdr3_nt: TGCGCCAGCAGCCCCGAGGGACTAACGAACACCGGGGAGCTGTTTTTT
v_call: TRBV7-9; j_call: TRBJ2-2; clone_size: -; d_call: -; cdr3_aa: CASNPKGGDSSSGGELFF; cdr3_nt: TGTGCCAGCAACCCGAAAGGGGGGGACTCCTCCTCGGGCGGGGAGCTGTTTTTT